This TCR beta chain comes out of a study of PD-1 blockade in classical Hodgkin lymphoma (TCRdb year 2020). For context, the study as a whole: Nivolumab dosing was 3 mg/kg intravenously every 2 weeks, continuing until either disease progression or unacceptable toxicity. To define a peripheral blood immune signature of response to PD-1 blockade in classical Hodgkin lymphoma, the study combined TCR beta sequencing with CyTOF. Overall results and qualifications from the work: Among trial patients, those achieving complete response had baseline diversity similar to that of newly diagnosed patients, while diversity was significantly lower in partial responders and progressors. Lower diversity was seen in patients whose nivolumab began less than 1 year after ASCT, and these patients were left out of later analyses so that immune reconstitution would not confound the results. By C4D1, a significant rise was seen in CD4+ TCR diversity but not in CD8+ TCR diversity (p=0.0027 vs p=0.16), and the rise was most apparent among complete responders (p=0.02). Baseline TCR diversity was reported to be lower in newly diagnosed patients than in healthy donors and to be lower still in relapsed/refractory patients. The study was restricted to a single clinical trial cohort, and the causes of repertoire differences, possibly disease activity or prior therapy, were left undefined.

The intended sense of this specimen's time point label: cycle 2 day 1 (C2D1) of nivolumab. Every trial patient had relapsed following autologous stem cell transplantation, and prior brentuximab vedotin exposure was what differed among cohorts A, B and C. The trial cohort was composed of under 70 patients with relapsed/refractory classical Hodgkin lymphoma, for whom complete response, partial response or progressive disease was recorded as best overall response. Single-agent nivolumab was administered to trial patients in the multi-cohort phase II CheckMate 205 trial. An independent review committee assessed best overall response using the 2007 International Working Group response criteria. Trial PBMCs were collected immediately before nivolumab initiation (C1D1) and during therapy at cycle 2 day 1 and cycle 4 day 1. Peripheral blood was collected in 8 mL Vacutainer Cell Preparation Tubes, from which PBMCs were isolated by centrifugation and then cryopreserved.

Trimming leaves V shorter by 3 bases and J shorter by 3 bases, with the junction holding 6 bases beyond the gene matches. For CDR1 and CDR2, the germline V gene lists SGHAT and FQNNGV. Including the terminal cysteine and phenylalanine, the CDR3 comprises 15 residues. The kept DNA is CDR3 alone, 45 bases in frame from the first base. Details on this clone: Its antigen is unknown. No clone much larger than this one lies a single base away; base qualities are absent.

The Qiagen DNeasy kit was used to extract genomic DNA from unsorted PBMCs and from the negatively selected CD4+ and CD8+ fractions. Using primers that anneal to V and J segments, immunoSEQ multiplex PCR amplified the TCR beta CDR3 regions. A synthetic immune receptor repertoire was used to minimize amplification bias, and any residual bias was removed computationally once sequencing was done. Processing in the source paper ran as follows. Custom Python scripts were used to quantify repertoire diversity as the Shannon entropy index. Unsorted, CD4+ and CD8+ repertoires were analyzed separately, except for combined analyses in which CD4+ and CD8+ sequences were merged in silico. A clone counted as expanded when the clone's frequency after treatment rose at least 2-fold relative to C1D1, and clones undetected at baseline were given a pseudocount of 0.5. Singleton clones were defined as clones with 0 or 1 copy at C1D1, and non-singleton clones were defined as clones with 2 or more copies. By matching protein sequences in sorted samples from the same patient, clones expanded in unsorted samples were annotated as CD4+, CD8+ or unknown. Diversity changes from C1D1 to C4D1 were tested in paired samples using Wilcoxon tests. TCRdb limited this immuneACCESS table to in-frame rearrangements with V and J called. A share of clones is missing; checked studies link under half to unresolved V genes, and the rest is unexplained. V and J calls and clone size are given by that table; D and trimming were obtained from the DNA. The sample data list 100,000 to 120,000 clones, and 80% to 90% of these were observed just once. About 20% of the sample goes to the ten largest clones.

The receptor was isolated from a human donor with classical Hodgkin lymphoma. This sample comprised peripheral blood mononuclear cells (PBMCs), obtained before the second cycle of nivolumab. The rearrangement combines TRBV11-2 with TRBJ2-3; 7 bases in the middle match TRBD2. The DNA sequence is TGTGCCAGCAGCTTGGGGAGGGCCGGGACAGATACGCAGTATTTT. Translated, it reads CASSLGRAGTDTQYF.